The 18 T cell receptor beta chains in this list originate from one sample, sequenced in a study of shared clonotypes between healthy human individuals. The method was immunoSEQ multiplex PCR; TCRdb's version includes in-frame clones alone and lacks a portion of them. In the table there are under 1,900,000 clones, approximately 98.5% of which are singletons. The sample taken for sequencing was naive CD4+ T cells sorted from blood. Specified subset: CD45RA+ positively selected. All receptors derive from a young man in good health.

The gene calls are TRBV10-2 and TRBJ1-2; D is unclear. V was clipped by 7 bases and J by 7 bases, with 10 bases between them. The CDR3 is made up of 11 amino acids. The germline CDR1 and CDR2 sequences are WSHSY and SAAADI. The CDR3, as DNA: TGCGCCAGCAAGGCAGAAAGTGGCTACACCTTC. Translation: CASKAESGYTF.

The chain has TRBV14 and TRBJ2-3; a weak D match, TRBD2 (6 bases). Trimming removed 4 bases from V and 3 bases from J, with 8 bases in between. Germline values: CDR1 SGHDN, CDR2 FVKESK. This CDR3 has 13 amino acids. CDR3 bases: TGTGCCAGCAGCCGGAGGGAGACAGATACGCAGTATTTT. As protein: CASSRRETDTQYF.

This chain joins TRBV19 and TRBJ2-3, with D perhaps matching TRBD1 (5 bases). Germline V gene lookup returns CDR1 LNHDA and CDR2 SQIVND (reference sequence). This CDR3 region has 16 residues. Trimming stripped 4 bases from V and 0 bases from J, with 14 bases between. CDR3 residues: CASSTPRARSTDTQYF. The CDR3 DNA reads TGTGCCAGTAGTACTCCCAGGGCCCGTAGCACAGATACGCAGTATTTT.

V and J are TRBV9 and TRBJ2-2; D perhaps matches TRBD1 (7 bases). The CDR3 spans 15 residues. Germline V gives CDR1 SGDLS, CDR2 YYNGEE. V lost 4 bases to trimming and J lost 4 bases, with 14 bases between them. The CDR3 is CASSSRQGGTGELFF. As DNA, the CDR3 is TGTGCCAGCAGCTCGAGACAGGGAGGCACCGGGGAGCTGTTTTTT.

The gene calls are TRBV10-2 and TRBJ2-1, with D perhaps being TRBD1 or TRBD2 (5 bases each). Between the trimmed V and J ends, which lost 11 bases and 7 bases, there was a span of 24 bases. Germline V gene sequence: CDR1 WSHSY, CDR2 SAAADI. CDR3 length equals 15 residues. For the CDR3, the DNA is TGCGCCTCCTCGAGAGGGGTAGCGTTAGGGAATGAGCAGTTCTTC. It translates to CASSRGVALGNEQFF.

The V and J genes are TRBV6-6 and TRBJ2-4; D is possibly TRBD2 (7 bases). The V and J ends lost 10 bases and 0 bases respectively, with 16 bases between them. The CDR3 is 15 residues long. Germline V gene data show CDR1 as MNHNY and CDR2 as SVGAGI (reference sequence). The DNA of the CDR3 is TGTGCCACGGCGGGGGCTACGATAGCCAAAAACATTCAGTACTTC. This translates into CATAGATIAKNIQYF.

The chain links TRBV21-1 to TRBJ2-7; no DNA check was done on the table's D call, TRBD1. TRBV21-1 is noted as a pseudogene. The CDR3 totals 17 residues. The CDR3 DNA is TGTGCCAGCAGCAAATTAGTTGTAAACAGGTTCTCCTACGAGCAGTACTTC. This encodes CASSKLVVNRFSYEQYF.

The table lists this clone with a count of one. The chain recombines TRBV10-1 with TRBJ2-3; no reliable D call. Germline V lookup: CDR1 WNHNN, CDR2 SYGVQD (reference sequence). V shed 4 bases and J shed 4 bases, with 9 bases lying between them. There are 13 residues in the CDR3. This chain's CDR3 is CASSGNSADTQYF. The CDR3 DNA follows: TGCGCCAGCAGTGGGAACTCGGCAGATACGCAGTATTTT.

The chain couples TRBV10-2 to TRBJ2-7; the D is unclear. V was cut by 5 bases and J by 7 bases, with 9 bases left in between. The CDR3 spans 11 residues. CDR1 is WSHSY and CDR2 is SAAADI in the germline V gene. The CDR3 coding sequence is TGCGCCAGCAGTCCTACTAAAGAGCAGTACTTC. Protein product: CASSPTKEQYF.

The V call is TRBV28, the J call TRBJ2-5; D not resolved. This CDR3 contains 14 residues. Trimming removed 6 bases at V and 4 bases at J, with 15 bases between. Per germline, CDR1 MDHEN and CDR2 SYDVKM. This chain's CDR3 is CASRLSPELETQYF. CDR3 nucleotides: TGTGCCAGCAGACTAAGTCCGGAGTTAGAGACCCAGTACTTC.

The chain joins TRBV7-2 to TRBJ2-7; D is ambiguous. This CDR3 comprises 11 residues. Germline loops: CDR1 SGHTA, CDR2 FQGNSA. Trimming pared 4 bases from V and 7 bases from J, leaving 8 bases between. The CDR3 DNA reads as TGTGCCAGCAGCTCACGGGTGGAGCAGTACTTC. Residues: CASSSRVEQYF.

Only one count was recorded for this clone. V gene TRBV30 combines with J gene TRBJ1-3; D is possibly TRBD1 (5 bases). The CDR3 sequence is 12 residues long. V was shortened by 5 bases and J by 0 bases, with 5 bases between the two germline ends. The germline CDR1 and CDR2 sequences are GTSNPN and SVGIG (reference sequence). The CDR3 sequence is CAWDSSGNTIYF. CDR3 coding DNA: TGTGCCTGGGACAGCTCTGGAAACACCATATATTTT.

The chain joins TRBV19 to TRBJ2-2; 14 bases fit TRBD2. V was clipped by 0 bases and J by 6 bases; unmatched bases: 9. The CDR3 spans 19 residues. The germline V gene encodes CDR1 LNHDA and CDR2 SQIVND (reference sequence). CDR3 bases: TGTGCCAGTAGTATAGATCAGACTAGCGGGAGGGCGGTTTCCGGGGAGCTGTTTTTT. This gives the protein CASSIDQTSGRAVSGELFF.

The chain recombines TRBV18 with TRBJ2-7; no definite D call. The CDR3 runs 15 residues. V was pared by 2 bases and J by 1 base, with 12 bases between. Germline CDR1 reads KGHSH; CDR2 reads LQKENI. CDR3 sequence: CASSPNGAQSYEQYF. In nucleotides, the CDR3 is TGTGCCAGCTCACCAAACGGTGCCCAGTCCTACGAGCAGTACTTC.

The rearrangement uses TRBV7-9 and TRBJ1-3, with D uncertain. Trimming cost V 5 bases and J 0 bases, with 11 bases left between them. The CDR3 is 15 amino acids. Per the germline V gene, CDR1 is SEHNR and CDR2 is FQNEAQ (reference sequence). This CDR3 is CASSPRSSSGNTIYF. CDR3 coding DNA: TGTGCCAGCAGCCCCCGTAGTAGCTCTGGAAACACCATATATTTT.

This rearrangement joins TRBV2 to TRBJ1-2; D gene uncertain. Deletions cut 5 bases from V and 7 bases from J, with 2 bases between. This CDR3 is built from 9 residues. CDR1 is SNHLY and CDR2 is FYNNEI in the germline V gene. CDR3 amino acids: CASSSGYTF. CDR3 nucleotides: TGTGCCAGCAGTAGTGGCTACACCTTC.

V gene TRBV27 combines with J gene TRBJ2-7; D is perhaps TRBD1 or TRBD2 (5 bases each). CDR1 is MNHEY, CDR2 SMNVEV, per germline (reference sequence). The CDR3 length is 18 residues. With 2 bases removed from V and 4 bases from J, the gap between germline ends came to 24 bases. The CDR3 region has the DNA TGTGCCAGCAGTTTAAGGGCCGAGCGACAGAGGGGTCCTTACGAGCAGTACTTC. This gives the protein CASSLRAERQRGPYEQYF.

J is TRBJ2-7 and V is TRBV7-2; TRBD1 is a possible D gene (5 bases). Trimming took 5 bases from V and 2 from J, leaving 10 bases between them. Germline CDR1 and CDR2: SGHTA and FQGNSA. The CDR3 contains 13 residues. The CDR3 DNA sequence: TGTGCCAGCAGCCTAGGACATACCTACGAGCAGTACTTC. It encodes CASSLGHTYEQYF.